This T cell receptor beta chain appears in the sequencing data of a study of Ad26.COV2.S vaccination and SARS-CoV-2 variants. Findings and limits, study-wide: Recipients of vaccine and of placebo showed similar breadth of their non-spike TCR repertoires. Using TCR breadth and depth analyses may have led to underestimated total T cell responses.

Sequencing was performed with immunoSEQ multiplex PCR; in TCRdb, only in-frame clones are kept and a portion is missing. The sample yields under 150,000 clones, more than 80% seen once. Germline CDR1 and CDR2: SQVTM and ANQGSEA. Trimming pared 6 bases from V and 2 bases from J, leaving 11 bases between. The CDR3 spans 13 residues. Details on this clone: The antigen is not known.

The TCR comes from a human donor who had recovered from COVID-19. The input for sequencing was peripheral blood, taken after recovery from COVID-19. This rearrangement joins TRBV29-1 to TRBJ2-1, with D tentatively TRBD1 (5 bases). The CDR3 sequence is CSVLQGTYNEQFF. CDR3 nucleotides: TGCAGCGTCCTCCAGGGCACCTACAATGAGCAGTTCTTC.